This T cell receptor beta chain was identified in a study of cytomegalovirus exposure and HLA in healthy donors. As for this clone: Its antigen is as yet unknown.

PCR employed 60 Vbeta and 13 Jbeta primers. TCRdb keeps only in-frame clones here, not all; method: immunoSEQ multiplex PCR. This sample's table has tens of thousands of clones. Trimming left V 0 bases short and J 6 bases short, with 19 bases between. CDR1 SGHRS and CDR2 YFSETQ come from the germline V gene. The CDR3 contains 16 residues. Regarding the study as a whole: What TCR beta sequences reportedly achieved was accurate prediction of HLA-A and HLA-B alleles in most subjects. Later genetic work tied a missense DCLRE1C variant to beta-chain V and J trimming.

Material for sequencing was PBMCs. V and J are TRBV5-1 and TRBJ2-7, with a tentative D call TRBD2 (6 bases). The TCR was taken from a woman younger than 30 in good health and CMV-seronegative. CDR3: CASSLGGGVTWAEQYF. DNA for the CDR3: TGCGCCAGCAGCTTGGGCGGAGGGGTCACGTGGGCCGAGCAGTACTTC.